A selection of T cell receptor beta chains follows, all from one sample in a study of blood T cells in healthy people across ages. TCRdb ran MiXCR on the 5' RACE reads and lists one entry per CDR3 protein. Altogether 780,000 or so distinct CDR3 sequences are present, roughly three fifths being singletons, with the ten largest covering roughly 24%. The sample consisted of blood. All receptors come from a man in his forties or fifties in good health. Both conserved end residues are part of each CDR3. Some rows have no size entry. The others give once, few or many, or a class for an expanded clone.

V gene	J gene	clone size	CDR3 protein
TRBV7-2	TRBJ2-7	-	CASSLDRQGEQYF
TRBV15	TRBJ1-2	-	CATSIFSAVGGYTF
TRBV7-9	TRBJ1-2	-	CASSPQGPLANYGYTF
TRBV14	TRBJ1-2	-	CASSRPGPPDGYTF
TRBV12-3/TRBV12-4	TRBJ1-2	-	CASSHLRVGPGLDTF
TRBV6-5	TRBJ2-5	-	CASSWSPYPSQETQYF
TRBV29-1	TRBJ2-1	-	CSVDRAGVNNEQFF
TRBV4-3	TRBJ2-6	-	CASSPHRGFGANVLTF
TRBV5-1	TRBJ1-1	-	CASSVQTGEAEAFF
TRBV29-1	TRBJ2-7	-	CSVGTGTLAYEQYF
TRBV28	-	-	CASRPNPGQGEQETQYF
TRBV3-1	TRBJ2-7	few	CASSQKRPGLAGGFGYEQYF
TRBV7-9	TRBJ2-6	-	CASSSGTGRVSGANVLTF
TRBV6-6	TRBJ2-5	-	CASIRGSGETQYF
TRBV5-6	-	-	CASSLRDAYEQYF
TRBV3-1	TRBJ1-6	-	CASSQERGYVRNSPLHF
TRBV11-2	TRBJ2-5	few	CASSSTLTSGTIETQYF
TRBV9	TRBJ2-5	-	CASSRDMPSGQETQYF
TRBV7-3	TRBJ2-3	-	CASSPTGTKGTDTQYF
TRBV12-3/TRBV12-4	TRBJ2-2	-	CASRATGTGELFF
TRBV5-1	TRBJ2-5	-	CASRQRTGTIETQYF
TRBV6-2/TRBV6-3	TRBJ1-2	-	CASSYEGANYGYTF
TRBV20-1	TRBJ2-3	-	CSASGTSDYTDTQYF
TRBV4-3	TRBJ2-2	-	CASRGLGEAGELFF
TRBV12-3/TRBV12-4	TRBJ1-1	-	CASSLAGTGIGQAFF
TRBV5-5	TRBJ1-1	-	CASSWGRVIEAFF
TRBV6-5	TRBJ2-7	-	CASSYDRVHEQYF
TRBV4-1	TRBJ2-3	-	CASSQDPTGLAGDTDTQYF
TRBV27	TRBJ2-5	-	CASKGRDYQETQYF
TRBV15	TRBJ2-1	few	CATSKTGMAGNEQFF
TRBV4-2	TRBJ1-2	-	CASSQGIFLKGKANYGYTF
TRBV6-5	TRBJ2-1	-	CASSYRLAGANSYNEQFF
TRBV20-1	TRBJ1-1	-	CSAGPQGATEAFF
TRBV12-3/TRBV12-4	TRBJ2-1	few	CASSPTTGRNEQFF
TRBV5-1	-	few	CASRDRSYEQYF
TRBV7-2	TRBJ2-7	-	CASSVLGTSGSEQYF
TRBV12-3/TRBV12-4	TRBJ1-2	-	CASSLLINYGYTF
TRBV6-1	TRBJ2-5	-	CASSERDRQYF
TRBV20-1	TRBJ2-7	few	CSAMTGYEQYF
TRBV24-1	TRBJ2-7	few	CATSDPVTYEQYF
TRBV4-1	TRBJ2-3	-	CASSQEADQKEDTQYF
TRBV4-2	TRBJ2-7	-	CASSQVYPNRDREGYEQYF
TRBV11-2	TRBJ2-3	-	CASSQGTSGVFTRQYF
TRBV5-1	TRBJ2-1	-	CASSEDGTLNNEQFF
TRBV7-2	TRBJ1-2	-	CASSSGARVATGYTF